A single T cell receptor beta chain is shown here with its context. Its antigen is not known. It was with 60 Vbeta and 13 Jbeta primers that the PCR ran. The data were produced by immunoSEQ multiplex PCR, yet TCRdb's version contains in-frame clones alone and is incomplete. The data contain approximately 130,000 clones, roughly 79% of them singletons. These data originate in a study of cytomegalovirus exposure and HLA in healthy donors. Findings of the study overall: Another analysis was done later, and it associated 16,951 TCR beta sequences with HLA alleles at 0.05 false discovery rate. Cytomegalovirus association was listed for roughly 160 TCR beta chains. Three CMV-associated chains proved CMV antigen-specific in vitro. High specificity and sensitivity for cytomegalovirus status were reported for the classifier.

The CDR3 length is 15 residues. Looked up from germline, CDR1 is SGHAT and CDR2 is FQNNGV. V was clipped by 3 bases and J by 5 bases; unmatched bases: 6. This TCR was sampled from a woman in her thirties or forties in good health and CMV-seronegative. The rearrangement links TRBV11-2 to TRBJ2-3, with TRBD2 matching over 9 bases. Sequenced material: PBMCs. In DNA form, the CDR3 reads TGTGCCAGCAGCTTCCAGCGGGGGGATAAAGATACGCAGTATTTT. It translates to CASSFQRGDKDTQYF.